Listed below are T cell receptor beta chains from one sample, sequenced in a study of blood T cell repertoires in COVID-19. The data were produced by immunoSEQ multiplex PCR, yet TCRdb's version contains in-frame clones alone and is incomplete. The data contain approximately 89,000 clones, 85% to 95% of them singletons. The sample taken for sequencing was peripheral blood. The receptors come from a woman between 55 and 75 years old with active COVID-19. Both conserved end residues are part of each CDR3. D genes are given only for firm matches. The size field is filled for only some rows; it gives once, few, many or a size class.

TRBJ1-2 - TRBV29-1 - TGCAGCGTTGAAGGTCCATTAACCACTATGGAAGGCTACACCTTC CSVEGPLTTMEGYTF
TRBJ2-1 - TRBV5-5 TRBD2 TGTGCCAGCAGCCCCCTGACTAGCGGGCCCTACAATGAGCAGTTCTTC CASSPLTSGPYNEQFF
TRBJ1-2 - TRBV18 TRBD1 TGTGCCAGCTCACCGGGGACAGTCTATGGCTACACCTTC CASSPGTVYGYTF
TRBJ1-3 - TRBV6-1 TRBD1 TGTGCCAGCAGTGGAAAACGACCGGGACAGGGGTCTGGAAACACCATATATTTT CASSGKRPGQGSGNTIYF
TRBJ1-3 - TRBV4-3 - TGCGCCAGCAGCCAAGTACCGGGAGAGGGAGGAAACACCATATATTTT CASSQVPGEGGNTIYF
TRBJ1-5 - TRBV4-1 TRBD1 TGCGCCAGCAGTCGACAGGGGAAAGGGGATAGCAATCAGCCCCAGCATTTT CASSRQGKGDSNQPQHF
TRBJ2-5 - TRBV28 TRBD2 TGTGCCAGCAGCTTAGGGACTAGCGGGAGCCAAGAGACCCAGTACTTC CASSLGTSGSQETQYF
TRBJ2-1 once TRBV29-1 TRBD2 TGCAGCGGTAGCGGGAGGTATGTCAATGAGCAGTTCTTC CSGSGRYVNEQFF
TRBJ1-6 - TRBV3-1/TRBV3-2 - TGTGCCAGCAGCCAAGATCATGGCCGACCCCTCCACTTT CASSQDHGRPLHF
TRBJ2-2 - TRBV7-6 - TGTGCCAGCAGCTTAGTTTTGGGGCCGAACACCGGGGAGCTGTTTTTT CASSLVLGPNTGELFF
TRBJ2-5 - TRBV24-1 - TGTGCCACCAGTGACAGTCAAGAGACCCAGTACTTC CATSDSQETQYF
TRBJ2-7 once TRBV7-9 TRBD2 TGTGCCAGCAGCTTAGTACTAGCGGGAGCTGAGCAGTACTTC CASSLVLAGAEQYF
TRBJ2-3 - TRBV10-1 TRBD1 TGCGCCAGCAGACAGGGGAGCACAGATACGCAGTATTTT CASRQGSTDTQYF
TRBJ1-4 - TRBV6-2/TRBV6-3 TRBD1 TGTGCCAGCAGTTACTCGGGACAGGGAGGAAAACTGTTTTTT CASSYSGQGGKLFF
TRBJ2-5 once TRBV6-5 TRBD2 TGTGCCAGCAAAGCGGGACTAGTGGAGACCCAGTACTTC CASKAGLVETQYF
TRBJ1-4 - TRBV2 - TGTGCCAGCAGTCGACGACAGCCTCTTACTAATGAAAAACTGTTTTTT CASSRRQPLTNEKLFF
TRBJ1-2 - TRBV7-9 TRBD1 TGTGCCAGCAGCTTAGGCACAGGGGGTGGCTACACCTTC CASSLGTGGGYTF
TRBJ2-3 - TRBV29-1 TRBD2 TGCAGCGTTGTACTAGCGGGAGGGGTTGGTACGCAGTATTTT CSVVLAGGVGTQYF
TRBJ1-2 - TRBV28 TRBD1 TGTGCCAGCCGCACCGGGGCAGGGGGCATAAATGGCTACACCTTC CASRTGAGGINGYTF
TRBJ1-2 - TRBV3-1/TRBV3-2 TRBD1 TGTGCCAGCAGTCCGGGACAGGGGTCATCTTCGATCCGCCCTAACTATGGCTACACCTTC CASSPGQGSSSIRPNYGYTF
TRBJ1-2 - TRBV9 TRBD1 TGTGCCAGCAGCCCATCTTGGACAGGGGGGGCCTATGGCTACACCTTC CASSPSWTGGAYGYTF
TRBJ1-2 - TRBV28 TRBD1 TGTGCCAGCAGTTTCCCCTTAGGGGACAGCAACTATGGCTACACCTTC CASSFPLGDSNYGYTF
TRBJ1-3 - TRBV28 - TGTGCCAGCAGGGCTTCGGGCTCTGGAAACACCATATATTTT CASRASGSGNTIYF
TRBJ2-1 - TRBV7-7 TRBD1 TGTGCTAGCAGCCCCCAACAGGGGACCTACAATGAGCAGTTCTTC CASSPQQGTYNEQFF
TRBJ1-2 - TRBV11-2 - TGTGCCAGCAGCCGGGGGGGCATCCTTCACACCTTC CASSRGGILHTF
TRBJ2-4 - TRBV7-9 TRBD2 TGTGCCAGCAGCCAGAGCGGGGGGGCCAAAAACATTCAGTACTTC CASSQSGGAKNIQYF
TRBJ1-1 - TRBV19 - TGTGCCAGTAGTATAACGGGGAGTGGTGAAGCTTTCTTT CASSITGSGEAFF
TRBJ1-4 - TRBV6-6 - TGTGCCAGCAGTTACTCGTTCGGGATTAATGAAAAACTGTTTTTT CASSYSFGINEKLFF
TRBJ1-4 - TRBV27 - TGTGCCAGCAGTCGGCGGGGGGGATCTAATGAAAAACTGTTTTTT CASSRRGGSNEKLFF
TRBJ2-1 once TRBV7-2 TRBD2 TGTGCCAGCAGCCGGACTAGCGGGGAGCCCAATGAGCAGTTCTTC CASSRTSGEPNEQFF
TRBJ2-1 - TRBV10-3 TRBD2 TGTGCCATCAATTCGGGAGGGGGCAATGAGCAGTTCTTC CAINSGGGNEQFF
TRBJ2-1 - TRBV11-3 TRBD2 TGTGCCAGCAGCTTCCTAGCGGGAGGAGGGAATGAGCAGTTCTTC CASSFLAGGGNEQFF
TRBJ2-5 - TRBV18 - TGTGCCAGCTCACCACCGTCGCGGCCTCAAGAGACCCAGTACTTC CASSPPSRPQETQYF
TRBJ1-2 - TRBV5-5 - TGTGCCAGCAGCTTTGGAGACAGCTCTAACTATGGCTACACCTTC CASSFGDSSNYGYTF
TRBJ2-3 - TRBV27 - TGTGCCAGCAGTTTTGGGCAGGGGTTCACAGATACGCAGTATTTT CASSFGQGFTDTQYF
TRBJ2-7 - TRBV18 - TGTGCCAGCTCACCAACGGGGGTGGTTTACGAGCAGTACTTC CASSPTGVVYEQYF
TRBJ2-7 - TRBV6-2/TRBV6-3 TRBD1 TGTGCCAGCAGTTACTCCCCTTCCAGGGGGCCCTACGAGCAGTACTTC CASSYSPSRGPYEQYF
TRBJ2-3 - TRBV11-2 TRBD2 TGTGCCAGCAGCTTAGTAGCGGGGGGTACAGATACGCAGTATTTT CASSLVAGGTDTQYF
TRBJ1-3 once TRBV9 TRBD1 TGTGCCAGCAGCGTAGAGGGACAGATAACTGGAAACACCATATATTTT CASSVEGQITGNTIYF
TRBJ2-1 - TRBV7-9 - TGTGCCAGCAGCTTAAGGGAGCTGAGTGAGCAGTTCTTC CASSLRELSEQFF
TRBJ2-1 - TRBV19 - TGTGCCAGTCAGGTGGGGCCTGATGAGCAGTTCTTC CASQVGPDEQFF
TRBJ1-1 - TRBV10-3 TRBD1 TGTGCCATCAGTACAGGGGTAAGTGACACTGAAGCTTTCTTT CAISTGVSDTEAFF
TRBJ2-3 - TRBV7-2 TRBD2 TGTGCCAGCAGCTTAGCTAGCGGGGGGGCCGGAGATACGCAGTATTTT CASSLASGGAGDTQYF
TRBJ2-6 - TRBV5-8 TRBD1 TGTGCCAGCAGCCCTCTCGGACAGGGACTCTCTGGGGCCAACGTCCTGACTTTC CASSPLGQGLSGANVLTF
TRBJ1-6 - TRBV6-5 - TGTGCCGGTCGACGGGAGGGGGATTCACCCCTCCACTTT CAGRREGDSPLHF
TRBJ2-2 - TRBV9 TRBD2 TGTGCCAGCAGCCCGGGACTAGCGGGGGACACCGGGGAGCTGTTTTTT CASSPGLAGDTGELFF
TRBJ1-1 - TRBV7-2 - TGTGCCAGCAGGCTGACTAGGGAGACTGAAGCTTTCTTT CASRLTRETEAFF
TRBJ1-5 - TRBV4-1 - TGCGCCAGCAGCCAAGTCTTGTCGGGAAGCAATCAGCCCCAGCATTTT CASSQVLSGSNQPQHF
TRBJ1-1 - TRBV7-2 - TGTGCCAGCAGCCAGGTCAGGGTCGCTGAAGCTTTCTTT CASSQVRVAEAFF
TRBJ2-3 - TRBV5-4 TRBD2 TGTGCCAGCAGCCCTGGGACTAGCGGGGGGGCTCGGGATACGCAGTATTTT CASSPGTSGGARDTQYF
TRBJ2-7 - TRBV3-1/TRBV3-2 - TGTGCCAGCAACCAACGGGGTATCTACGAGCAGTACTTC CASNQRGIYEQYF
TRBJ1-1 - TRBV29-1 - TGCAGCGTGGGGCAAGCGGGCACTGAAGCTTTCTTT CSVGQAGTEAFF
TRBJ2-3 - TRBV19 TRBD1 TGTGCCAGTAGTCTCCGGACAGGGTCAGATACGCAGTATTTT CASSLRTGSDTQYF
TRBJ2-3 - TRBV7-8 - TGTGCCAGCACCCCAGGGGGGACCACAGATACGCAGTATTTT CASTPGGTTDTQYF
TRBJ2-2 - TRBV29-1 - TGCAGCGTTGTGGCGGGGAGCCTCACCGGGGAGCTGTTTTTT CSVVAGSLTGELFF
TRBJ1-2 - TRBV4-3 TRBD1 TGCGCCAGCAGCCAAGATCTAACGTTTTTTAGACAGGGAGGAGGCTACACCTTC CASSQDLTFFRQGGGYTF
TRBJ1-3 - TRBV5-8 - TGTGCCAGCAGCTTGGTGAGGGACATCTCTGGAAACACCATATATTTT CASSLVRDISGNTIYF